The rows below give T cell receptor beta chains drawn from one sample of a study of hypomethylating agent response in myelodysplastic syndrome. The protocol was immunoSEQ multiplex PCR, while the TCRdb copy is restricted to in-frame clones and leaves out a portion. The table lists several thousand clones, around 83% of them singletons. The sample here was bone marrow, taken before or after starting hypomethylating agent treatment for myelodysplastic syndrome (not recorded which). These receptors were collected from a human donor with myelodysplastic syndrome. Each CDR3 is given with its conserved first and last residue. Each record gives: V gene, D gene, clone size, CDR3 length, J gene, CDR3 protein, CDR3 DNA. The D gene is left open where the match is weak. Only part of the rows carry a size: once, few, many, or a class if the clone is expanded.

V gene: TRBV20-1; D gene: .; clone size: .; CDR3 length: 11; J gene: TRBJ2-1; CDR3 protein: CSAETRNEQFF; CDR3 DNA: TGCAGTGCCGAGACAAGGAATGAGCAGTTCTTC
V gene: TRBV5-8; D gene: .; clone size: .; CDR3 length: 12; J gene: TRBJ1-1; CDR3 protein: CASSRTGNEAFF; CDR3 DNA: TGTGCCAGCAGCCGGACGGGCAATGAAGCTTTCTTT
V gene: TRBV7-2; D gene: .; clone size: few; CDR3 length: 14; J gene: TRBJ1-1; CDR3 protein: CASSLGGMGTEAFF; CDR3 DNA: TGTGCCAGCAGCTTAGGGGGGATGGGAACTGAAGCTTTCTTT
V gene: TRBV9; D gene: TRBD2; clone size: .; CDR3 length: 16; J gene: TRBJ2-3; CDR3 protein: CASSVGVAGVTDTQYF; CDR3 DNA: TGTGCCAGCAGCGTAGGGGTAGCGGGTGTCACAGATACGCAGTATTTT
V gene: TRBV19; D gene: .; clone size: .; CDR3 length: 15; J gene: TRBJ2-1; CDR3 protein: CASSSSAALYNEQFF; CDR3 DNA: TGTGCCTCGTCATCGTCGGCGGCTCTTTACAATGAGCAGTTCTTC
V gene: TRBV20-1; D gene: .; clone size: .; CDR3 length: 10; J gene: TRBJ2-7; CDR3 protein: CSARWGEQYF; CDR3 DNA: TGCAGTGCTAGGTGGGGCGAGCAGTACTTC
V gene: TRBV5-6; D gene: TRBD1; clone size: .; CDR3 length: 18; J gene: TRBJ2-6; CDR3 protein: CASSAAGGAGAGANVLTF; CDR3 DNA: TGTGCCAGCAGCGCTGCAGGGGGCGCAGGTGCTGGGGCCAACGTCCTGACTTTC
V gene: TRBV15; D gene: TRBD1; clone size: .; CDR3 length: 15; J gene: TRBJ2-4; CDR3 protein: CATSNPGQSKNIQYF; CDR3 DNA: TGTGCCACCAGCAACCCGGGACAGAGCAAAAACATTCAGTACTTC
V gene: TRBV5-1; D gene: TRBD1; clone size: .; CDR3 length: 15; J gene: TRBJ1-4; CDR3 protein: CASSWGDRDGEKLFF; CDR3 DNA: TGCGCCAGCAGCTGGGGGGACAGGGATGGTGAAAAACTGTTTTTT
V gene: TRBV6-5; D gene: TRBD1; clone size: .; CDR3 length: 16; J gene: TRBJ2-7; CDR3 protein: CASSYYGQGRSYEQYF; CDR3 DNA: TGTGCCAGCAGTTACTACGGACAGGGGCGCTCCTACGAGCAGTACTTC